The 30 T cell receptor beta chains below all came from one sample that was sequenced in a study of blood T cell repertoires in COVID-19 (dated by TCRdb to between 2020 and 2021). Preparation of the library involved the immunoSEQ multiplex PCR assay. The source is immuneACCESS, and TCRdb retained only in-frame sequences with V and J called. Part of the clones is not carried over; for the studies checked, unresolved V genes explain less than half of this, and the remainder is unexplained. Recorded for this sample are 200,000 to 250,000 clones; about 87% of them occurred a single time. Approximately 7.2% of the sample lies in the top ten. The specimen sequenced was peripheral blood. The receptors originated from a woman between 70 and 85 years old with active or convalescent COVID-19.

Only a few counts were recorded for this clone. This chain links TRBV6-1 with TRBJ1-1, with TRBD1 as a possible D gene (5 bases). Trimming shortened V by 2 bases and J by 2 bases, and 9 bases separated the two germline ends. The CDR3 runs 14 residues. Germline values: CDR1 MNHNS, CDR2 SASEGT. CDR3 in amino acids: CASSEQRGNTEAFF. For the CDR3, the DNA is TGTGCCAGCAGTGAACAGCGGGGCAACACTGAAGCTTTCTTT.

There are a few counts of this clone. This chain uses TRBV3-1 (or the pseudogene TRBV3-2) with TRBJ1-3, with D unresolved. The V end was cut by 2 bases, the J end by 7 bases, with 12 bases between. Per germline, CDR1 LGHDT and CDR2 YNNKEL (reference sequence). The CDR3 runs to 14 residues. CDR3 amino acids: CASSQQAFGNTIYF. CDR3 coding DNA: TGTGCCAGCAGCCAACAGGCCTTCGGTAACACCATATATTTT.

The CDR3 DNA reads TGTGCCAGCAGCCAATGGACAGCTCCTAATGAAAAACTGTTTTTT. Its protein product is CASSQWTAPNEKLFF. The rearrangement uses TRBV14 and TRBJ1-4; TRBD1 is a possible D gene (6 bases). CDR3 length: 15 amino acids. V was trimmed by 2 bases and J by 3 bases, leaving 10 bases between them. Germline V lookup: CDR1 SGHDN, CDR2 FVKESK.

This chain joins TRBV14 and TRBJ1-1, with no clear D. V shed 0 bases and J shed 7 bases, with 9 bases lying between them. CDR1 and CDR2 from the germline V gene are SGHDN and FVKESK. This CDR3 comprises 13 residues. DNA of the CDR3: TGTGCCAGCAGCCAAGAGACAACTTTTGAAGCTTTCTTT. Its translation is CASSQETTFEAFF.

The chain employs TRBV5-1 and TRBJ1-1; no firm D call. The CDR3 runs to 11 residues. Per germline, CDR1 SGHRS and CDR2 YFSETQ. Between the trimmed V and J ends, which lost 0 bases and 8 bases, there was a span of 5 bases. CDR3 region: CASSLGPEAFF. The DNA of the CDR3 is TGCGCCAGCAGCTTGGGTCCAGAAGCTTTCTTT.

The V and J genes are TRBV15 and TRBJ2-5, with 10 bases lining up with TRBD1. This CDR3 region has 17 residues. J was trimmed by 3 bases and V by 5 bases; bases with no gene match: 12. The germline CDR1 and CDR2 sequences are LNHNV and YYDKDF (reference sequence). CDR3 loop: CATSSSFPGQGKETQYF. CDR3 bases: TGTGCCACCAGCTCGTCGTTCCCGGGACAGGGGAAAGAGACCCAGTACTTC.

This clone was seen more than once but under ten times. V gene TRBV2 combines with J gene TRBJ1-6; the D gene is possibly TRBD1 (6 bases). The CDR3 is 15 amino acids. With 6 bases removed from V and 10 bases from J, the gap between germline ends came to 19 bases. Germline-derived CDR1 and CDR2 are SNHLY and FYNNEI. The CDR3 nucleotides read TGTGCCAGCAGCGTTAGGGGGAAGAGAGACTCACCCCTCCACTTT. Protein: CASSVRGKRDSPLHF.

J is TRBJ1-2 and V is TRBV19; 8 bases agree with TRBD1. CDR1 is LNHDA, CDR2 SQIVND, per germline (reference sequence). This CDR3 contains 17 residues. The J segment lost 0 bases and the V segment lost 4 bases, leaving 10 bases of the junction unmatched. CDR3 sequence (DNA): TGTGCCAGTAGTAACCGGGACAGGTCTCCGGCTAACTATGGCTACACCTTC. Translation gives CASSNRDRSPANYGYTF.

J is TRBJ2-3 and V is TRBV6-5; TRBD2 might be the D (5 bases). V shed 6 bases and J shed 3 bases, with 10 bases lying between them. The CDR3 extends over 13 amino acids. The germline CDR1 and CDR2 sequences are MNHEY and SVGAGI. The DNA for the CDR3 is TGTGCCAGCAGCAGAGGACTTACAGATACGCAGTATTTT. Translation gives CASSRGLTDTQYF.

The rearrangement joins TRBV7-9 to TRBJ1-5, with TRBD1 matching over 10 bases. J was trimmed by 4 bases and V by 8 bases; bases with no gene match: 8. The germline gives CDR1 SEHNR, CDR2 FQNEAQ (reference sequence). The CDR3 is 15 amino acids. Here the CDR3 DNA reads TGTGCCAGCGGCCTCGGGACAGGGGTTAATCAGCCCCAGCATTTT. Encoded protein: CASGLGTGVNQPQHF.

V is TRBV4-2 and J is TRBJ1-3; D is ambiguous. CDR1 and CDR2 from the germline V gene are LGHNA and YNFKEQ. The CDR3 runs to 17 residues. V was clipped by 1 base and J by 0 bases, with 13 bases between them. CDR3 sequence reads: CASSQGLRGSSGNTIYF. Here the CDR3 DNA reads TGTGCCAGCAGCCAAGGATTGAGAGGCAGCTCTGGAAACACCATATATTTT.

The rearrangement links TRBV6-5 to TRBJ1-3, with D perhaps TRBD1 (6 bases). Per germline, CDR1 MNHEY and CDR2 SVGAGI. Trimming left V 7 bases short and J 5 bases short, with 15 bases between. The CDR3 has 14 amino acids. In nucleotides, the CDR3 is TGTGCCAGCACAGCAGGGGTAGAGCGAAACACCATATATTTT. It translates to CASTAGVERNTIYF.

CDR3 bases: TGTGCCAGCAGTTACAGGGCAGGGACTGAAGCTTTCTTT. It codes for CASSYRAGTEAFF. The chain carries TRBV6-2 or TRBV6-3 and TRBJ1-1; the D gene is possibly TRBD1 (5 bases). The germline V gene encodes CDR1 MNHEY and CDR2 SVGEGT. This CDR3 has 13 residues. V was trimmed by 2 bases and J by 5 bases, leaving 9 bases between them.

This clone showed up just once. V is TRBV6-2 or TRBV6-3 and J is TRBJ2-5; D gene uncertain. V lost 3 bases to trimming and J lost 1 base, with 6 bases between them. The germline V gene has CDR1 MNHEY and CDR2 SVGEGT. The CDR3 spans 13 residues. The CDR3 sequence is CASSYSTQETQYF. The CDR3 bases are TGTGCCAGCAGTTATTCTACCCAAGAGACCCAGTACTTC.

The sample holds one count of this clone. V and J are TRBV5-1 and TRBJ2-1; a possible D gene is TRBD2 (6 bases). This CDR3 comprises 14 residues. V lost 4 bases and J lost 8, with 16 bases in between. Germline V CDR1 and CDR2: SGHRS, YFSETQ. The CDR3 reads CASSPPLAFDEQFF. The CDR3 nucleotides are TGCGCCAGCAGCCCGCCCCTAGCGTTCGATGAGCAGTTCTTC.

V and J are TRBV2 and TRBJ1-5; 7 positions match TRBD1. Germline assignment: CDR1 SNHLY and CDR2 FYNNEI. This CDR3 is 14 amino acids long. Trimming cost V 7 bases and J 2 bases; bases outside gene matches: 5. The CDR3 here is CASMKGGGNQPQHF. CDR3 nucleotide sequence: TGTGCCAGCATGAAAGGGGGCGGCAATCAGCCCCAGCATTTT.

This clone occurred a few times. The chain combines TRBV6-5 with TRBJ1-1; D gene unclear. Trimming pared 5 bases from V and 3 bases from J, leaving 10 bases between. CDR1 is MNHEY, CDR2 SVGAGI, per germline. The CDR3 loop spans 13 amino acids. The CDR3 region is CASSPPGHTEAFF. In nucleotides, the CDR3 is TGTGCCAGCAGTCCCCCCGGTCACACTGAAGCTTTCTTT.

This chain joins TRBV29-1 and TRBJ2-7, with a weak D call TRBD1 (6 bases). Trimming took 5 bases from V and 2 from J, leaving 13 bases between them. This CDR3 comprises 13 residues. Per the germline V gene, CDR1 is SQVTM and CDR2 is ANQGSEA. CDR3 in amino acids: CSVSRDNAYEQYF. CDR3 coding DNA: TGCAGCGTTAGCCGGGACAACGCCTACGAGCAGTACTTC.

The rearrangement joins TRBV4-2 to TRBJ2-1; TRBD2 matches 10 bases. The CDR3 runs 20 residues. With V trimmed by 0 bases and J by 4 bases, 15 bases remained unmatched. CDR1 and CDR2 (germline): LGHNA, YNFKEQ. The CDR3 loop reads CASSQDKAGGPPSYYNEQFF. Written as DNA, the CDR3 is TGTGCCAGCAGCCAAGATAAAGCGGGGGGGCCACCCTCCTATTACAATGAGCAGTTCTTC.

The chain employs TRBV14 and TRBJ2-7, with D tentatively TRBD2 (5 bases). The germline CDR1 and CDR2 sequences are SGHDN and FVKESK. The CDR3 extends over 15 amino acids. Trimming removed 1 base from V and 2 bases from J, with 12 bases in between. Here the CDR3 DNA reads TGTGCCAGCAGCCAAGTTACGGGGTGGGCCTACGAGCAGTACTTC. Its protein product is CASSQVTGWAYEQYF.

This clone was detected a few times. The rearrangement links TRBV5-3 to TRBJ1-5; D possibly corresponds to TRBD1 (5 bases). TRBV5-3 is an ORF for which the function is uncertain. The CDR3 sequence is 16 residues long. The germline V and J ends were trimmed by 3 bases and 2 bases, with 15 bases remaining between them. The CDR3 spells CARSCGKGSGNQPQHF. CDR3 DNA sequence: TGTGCCAGAAGCTGTGGGAAGGGGTCCGGCAATCAGCCCCAGCATTTT.

This chain connects TRBV5-1 to TRBJ1-4, with 7 bases identical to TRBD1. Germline V gene sequence: CDR1 SGHRS, CDR2 YFSETQ. CDR3 length equals 14 residues. Trimming took 2 bases from V and 7 from J; bases not matched to a gene: 5. CDR3 amino acids: CASSLGTALEKLFF. CDR3 sequence (DNA): TGCGCCAGCAGCTTAGGGACAGCTCTTGAAAAACTGTTTTTT.

This chain joins TRBV9 and TRBJ2-5; D is perhaps TRBD2 (6 bases). Germline values: CDR1 SGDLS, CDR2 YYNGEE. V gave up 0 bases and J gave up 4 bases, with 13 bases separating them. The CDR3 contains 15 residues. The CDR3 DNA reads TGTGCCAGCAGCGTAGGGGGGGTCTTTAGAGAGACCCAGTACTTC. It translates to CASSVGGVFRETQYF.

This clone was seen only once. The chain joins TRBV19 to TRBJ1-2; possibly TRBD1 for D (5 bases). Per the germline V gene, CDR1 is LNHDA and CDR2 is SQIVND (reference sequence). V gave up 10 bases and J gave up 3 bases, with 15 bases separating them. This CDR3 contains 13 residues. The CDR3 sequence: CATQPGLDYGYTF. The DNA for the CDR3 is TGTGCCACCCAGCCGGGACTAGACTATGGCTACACCTTC.

In this sample, this clone turned up a few times. V and J are TRBV4-3 and TRBJ1-4; TRBD1 might be the D (5 bases). Trimming took 5 bases from V and 2 from J, leaving 12 bases between them. The V gene's germline CDR1 is LGHNA and CDR2 YSLEER. The CDR3 totals 15 residues. This chain's CDR3 is CASSLQEVTNEKLFF. The CDR3 DNA reads TGCGCCAGCAGCTTACAGGAAGTGACTAATGAAAAACTGTTTTTT.

This chain links TRBV3-1 (or the pseudogene TRBV3-2) with TRBJ2-7, with 9 bases identical to TRBD2. Germline V gene lookup returns CDR1 LGHDT and CDR2 YNNKEL (reference sequence). This CDR3 contains 15 residues. Trimming took 4 bases from V and 6 from J; bases not matched to a gene: 10. The CDR3: CASSPSTASGAEQYF. In DNA, the CDR3 is TGTGCCAGCAGCCCCTCCACGGCTAGCGGGGCCGAGCAGTACTTC.

The CDR3 reads CAISESPGLYGYTF. CDR3 sequence (DNA): TGTGCCATCAGTGAGTCCCCCGGTCTCTATGGCTACACCTTC. The chain combines TRBV10-3 with TRBJ1-2; D not resolved. This CDR3 has 14 amino acids. With 0 bases removed from V and 4 bases from J, the gap between germline ends came to 9 bases. Germline-derived CDR1 and CDR2 are ENHRY and SYGVKD.

The chain links TRBV29-1 to TRBJ2-7, with D tentatively TRBD2 (5 bases). The CDR3 length is 14 residues. CDR1 and CDR2 (germline): SQVTM, ANQGSEA. V was cut by 6 bases and J by 0 bases, with 15 bases left in between. DNA of the CDR3: TGCAGCGTGCTCCGGGGAAATAGCTCCTACGAGCAGTACTTC. Protein: CSVLRGNSSYEQYF.

The gene calls are TRBV5-1 and TRBJ1-6; no firm D call. The CDR3 length is 14 residues. The germline V and J ends were trimmed by 0 bases and 7 bases, with 8 bases remaining between them. CDR1 is SGHRS, CDR2 YFSETQ, per germline. This chain's CDR3 is CASSLVLDNSPLHF. In DNA, the CDR3 is TGCGCCAGCAGCTTGGTGCTAGACAATTCACCCCTCCACTTT.

The chain carries TRBV10-3 and TRBJ1-1; D is unclear. V lost 3 bases and J 3 bases, leaving 14 bases between the germline ends. The CDR3 length is 15 residues. Germline V lookup: CDR1 ENHRY, CDR2 SYGVKD. This CDR3 reads CAISDYSAIYTEAFF. The CDR3 coding sequence is TGTGCCATCAGTGATTACAGTGCCATCTACACTGAAGCTTTCTTT.